The rows below give T cell receptor beta chains drawn from one sample of a study of T cell clones after liver transplantation. Some clones are missing from TCRdb's copy, which holds only in-frame ones; the method was immunoSEQ multiplex PCR. In the table there are more than 75,000 clones, roughly 85% of which are singletons. This material consisted of CD4+ T cells from blood, taken approximately 3.5 years after liver transplant. The origin of the receptors is a human patient who received a liver transplant. The T cells may come from the graft donor. Both conserved end residues are part of each CDR3. A D gene is named only where the DNA matches it firmly. For some rows the clone size is stated as once, few or many, or as a class when expanded; others skip it.

d_call	clone_size	cdr3_length	v_call	j_call	cdr3_nt	cdr3_aa
-	once	13	TRBV18	TRBJ2-7	TGTGCCAGCTCACCGGGACACGTCTACGAGCAGTACTTC	CASSPGHVYEQYF
TRBD1	-	13	TRBV2	TRBJ1-2	TGTGCCAGCATTGACAGGGGACCCTATGGCTACACCTTC	CASIDRGPYGYTF
-	-	15	TRBV27	TRBJ1-3	TGTGCCAGCAGTCTTGGGGGGCGCGCTGGAAACACCATATATTTT	CASSLGGRAGNTIYF
TRBD1	-	14	TRBV5-1	TRBJ2-7	TGCGCCAGCAGCTTGTCCGGGACAGAATACGAGCAGTACTTC	CASSLSGTEYEQYF
-	once	13	TRBV6-6	TRBJ2-3	TGTGCCAGCAGAAGTACCCAGACAGATACGCAGTATTTT	CASRSTQTDTQYF
-	-	14	TRBV18	TRBJ2-5	TGTGCCAGCTCTCCAACAGGGAACCAAGAGACCCAGTACTTC	CASSPTGNQETQYF
-	few	11	TRBV5-4	TRBJ1-2	TGTGCCAGCAGCTCGGGTTATGGCTACACCTTC	CASSSGYGYTF
-	-	12	TRBV19	TRBJ1-4	TGTGCCAGTAGTATAGGTGGAGAAAAACTGTTTTTT	CASSIGGEKLFF
-	-	16	TRBV4-1	TRBJ1-3	TGCGCCAGCAGCTCCACGCAGGGTAATAGGCCGAACACCATATATTTT	CASSSTQGNRPNTIYF
TRBD1	-	15	TRBV28	TRBJ1-2	TGTGCCAGCAGTCCCCGGGACAGGGATCTTGTCGGCTACACCTTC	CASSPRDRDLVGYTF
-	few	11	TRBV7-9	TRBJ2-7	TGTGCCAGCAGTTCCAGCGACGAGCAGTACTTC	CASSSSDEQYF
TRBD1	-	15	TRBV6-6	TRBJ1-2	TGTGCCAGCATGGGGGCCGGGACAGGGGGCGTAGGCTACACCTTC	CASMGAGTGGVGYTF
-	once	13	TRBV27	TRBJ2-7	TGTGCCAGCAGTTTAGTGGGAGTGGGCGAGCAGTACTTC	CASSLVGVGEQYF
TRBD1	once	15	TRBV18	TRBJ1-2	TGTGCCAGCTCTCAGGGACAGGGTAATACTCAAGGCTACACCTTC	CASSQGQGNTQGYTF
-	few	12	TRBV6-1	TRBJ2-5	TGTGCCAGCATGGGACCCCGGAAGACCCAGTACTTC	CASMGPRKTQYF
-	-	16	TRBV14	TRBJ2-2	TGTGCCAGCAGCCAAGATAGGACTCCTTACACCGGGGAGCTGTTTTTT	CASSQDRTPYTGELFF
-	-	14	TRBV5-1	TRBJ2-5	TGCGCCAGCAGCTTGTTTAGCGGCGAAGAGACCCAGTACTTC	CASSLFSGEETQYF
-	-	14	TRBV6-5	TRBJ2-7	TGTGCCAGCAGCCCCCGGGACAACTCCTACGAGCAGTACTTC	CASSPRDNSYEQYF
-	-	15	TRBV19	TRBJ2-7	TGTGCCAGTAGTATAGACAGCCAAGTTCCCTACGAGCAGTACTTC	CASSIDSQVPYEQYF
TRBD2	-	16	TRBV7-9	TRBJ2-3	TGTGCCAGCAGCTATGGGGGGGGAACTAGCACAGATACGCAGTATTTT	CASSYGGGTSTDTQYF
-	few	15	TRBV19	TRBJ2-1	TGTGCCACCGAGAGGTCTGCGAACTCCTACAATGAGCAGTTCTTC	CATERSANSYNEQFF
TRBD1	-	15	TRBV5-1	TRBJ1-4	TGCGCCAGCAGCACCCAGACAGGGTATGCTGAAAAACTGTTTTTT	CASSTQTGYAEKLFF
-	-	15	TRBV7-2	TRBJ2-2	TGTGCCAGCAGCTTCGACGGGATAAACACCGGGGAGCTGTTTTTT	CASSFDGINTGELFF
-	few	14	TRBV30	TRBJ1-4	TGTGCCTGGAGCCGAGGGGCCTTCAATGAAAAACTGTTTTTT	CAWSRGAFNEKLFF